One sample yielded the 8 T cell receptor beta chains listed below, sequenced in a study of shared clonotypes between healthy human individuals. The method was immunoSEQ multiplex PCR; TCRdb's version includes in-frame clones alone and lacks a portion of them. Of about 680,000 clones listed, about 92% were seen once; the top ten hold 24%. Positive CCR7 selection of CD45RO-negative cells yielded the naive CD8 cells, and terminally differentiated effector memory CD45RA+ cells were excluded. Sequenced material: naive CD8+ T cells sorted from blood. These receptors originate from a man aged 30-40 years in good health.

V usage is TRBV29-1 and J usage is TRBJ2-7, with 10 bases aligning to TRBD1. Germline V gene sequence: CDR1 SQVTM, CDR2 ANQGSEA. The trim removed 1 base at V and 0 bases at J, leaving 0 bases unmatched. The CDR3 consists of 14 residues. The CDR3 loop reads CSVEGQGASYEQYF. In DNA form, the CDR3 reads TGCAGCGTTGAAGGACAGGGGGCCTCCTACGAGCAGTACTTC.

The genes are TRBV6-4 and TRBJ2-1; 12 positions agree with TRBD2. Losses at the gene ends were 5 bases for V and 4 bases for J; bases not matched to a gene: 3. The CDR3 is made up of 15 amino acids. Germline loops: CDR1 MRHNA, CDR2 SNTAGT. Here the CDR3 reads CASSRLAGDYNEQFF. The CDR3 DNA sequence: TGTGCCAGCAGTCGACTAGCGGGAGATTACAATGAGCAGTTCTTC.

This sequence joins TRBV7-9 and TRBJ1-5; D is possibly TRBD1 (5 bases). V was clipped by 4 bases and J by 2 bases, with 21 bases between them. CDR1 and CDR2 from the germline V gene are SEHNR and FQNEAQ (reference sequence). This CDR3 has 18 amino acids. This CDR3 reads CASSSNPGWGVGNQPQHF. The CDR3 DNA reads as TGTGCCAGCAGCTCCAACCCAGGTTGGGGGGTGGGCAATCAGCCCCAGCATTTT.

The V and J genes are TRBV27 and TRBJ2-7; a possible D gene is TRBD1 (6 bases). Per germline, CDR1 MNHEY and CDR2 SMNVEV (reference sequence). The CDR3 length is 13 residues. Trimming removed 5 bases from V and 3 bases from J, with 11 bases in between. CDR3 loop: CASSPGTNYEQYF. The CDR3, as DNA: TGTGCCAGCAGTCCGGGGACAAACTACGAGCAGTACTTC.

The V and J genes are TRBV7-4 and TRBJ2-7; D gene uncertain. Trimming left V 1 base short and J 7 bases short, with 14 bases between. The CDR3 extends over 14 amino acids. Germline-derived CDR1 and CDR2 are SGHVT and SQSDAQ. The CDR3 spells CASSLEDRRREQYF. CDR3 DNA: TGTGCCAGCAGCTTAGAGGACCGACGGAGAGAGCAGTACTTC.

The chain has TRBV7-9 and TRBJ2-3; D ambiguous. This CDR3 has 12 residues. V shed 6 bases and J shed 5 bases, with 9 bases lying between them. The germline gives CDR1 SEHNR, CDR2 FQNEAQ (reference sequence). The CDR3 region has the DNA TGTGCCAGCAGTTCCGGAAGAGATACGCAGTATTTT. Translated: CASSSGRDTQYF.

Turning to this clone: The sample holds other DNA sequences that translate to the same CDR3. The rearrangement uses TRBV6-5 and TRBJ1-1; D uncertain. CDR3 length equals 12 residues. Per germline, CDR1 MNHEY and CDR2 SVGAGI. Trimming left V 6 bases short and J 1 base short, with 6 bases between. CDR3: CASRTGNTEAFF. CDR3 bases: TGTGCCAGCAGGACGGGGAACACTGAAGCTTTCTTT.

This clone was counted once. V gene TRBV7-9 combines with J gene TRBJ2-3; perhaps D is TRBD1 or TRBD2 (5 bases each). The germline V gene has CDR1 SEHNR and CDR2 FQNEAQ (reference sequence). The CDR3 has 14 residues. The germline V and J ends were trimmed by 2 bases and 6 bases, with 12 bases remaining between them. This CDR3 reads CASSLFGGADTQYF. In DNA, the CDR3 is TGTGCCAGCAGCTTATTTGGGGGAGCCGATACGCAGTATTTT. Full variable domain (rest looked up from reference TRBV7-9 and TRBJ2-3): DTGVSQNPRHKITKRGQNVTFRCDPISEHNRLYWYRQTLGQGPEFLTYFQNEAQLEKSRLLSDRFSAERPKGSFSTLEIQRTEQGDSAMYLCASSLFGGADTQYFGPGTRLTVL.